Listed here is a single T cell receptor beta chain. Its antigen is unknown. This sample is part of a study of T cell responses to AZD1222 COVID-19 vaccine. Profiling relied on immunoSEQ multiplex PCR, and the TCRdb table lists in-frame clones only, not all of them. The table records about 70,000 clones, about nine tenths of them present only once. Study observations and caveats: The reported proportion of spike-specific TCRs targeting unmutated variant regions was nearly half. The number of AZD1222 recipients seropositive at baseline was only 5 to 7. Clonal diversity was possibly underestimated, and the donors were mostly white British, with more females.

The CDR3 has 13 residues. Germline CDR1 is LGHDT and CDR2 is YNNKEL (reference sequence). Deletions cut 6 bases from V and 8 bases from J, with 11 bases between. The chain combines TRBV3-1 (or the pseudogene TRBV3-2) with TRBJ1-6; D ambiguous. The input for sequencing was peripheral blood, taken 28 days after the second AZD1222 dose. The TCR comes from an adult who received the AZD1222 COVID-19 vaccine. CDR3 in amino acids: CASSLAAHSPLHF. The CDR3 region has the DNA TGTGCCAGCAGTTTAGCGGCCCATTCACCCCTCCACTTT.